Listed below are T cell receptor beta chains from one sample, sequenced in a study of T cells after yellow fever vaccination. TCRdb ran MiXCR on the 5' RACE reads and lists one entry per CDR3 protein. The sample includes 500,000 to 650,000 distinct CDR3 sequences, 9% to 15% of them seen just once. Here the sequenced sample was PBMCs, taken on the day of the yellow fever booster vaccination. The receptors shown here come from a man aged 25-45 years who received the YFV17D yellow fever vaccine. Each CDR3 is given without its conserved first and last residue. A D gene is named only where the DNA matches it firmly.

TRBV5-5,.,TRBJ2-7,AWKGLRAYEQY
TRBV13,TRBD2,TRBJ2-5,ASARVMASGKETQY
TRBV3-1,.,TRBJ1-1,ASSPTGIMNTEAF
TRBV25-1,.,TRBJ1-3,ASSDSHSGNTIY
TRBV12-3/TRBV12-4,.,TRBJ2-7,ASRPSAERLYEQY
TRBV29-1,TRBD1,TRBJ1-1,SVGQGKTEAF
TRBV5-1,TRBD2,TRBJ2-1,ASSLGALAGGDLYNEQF
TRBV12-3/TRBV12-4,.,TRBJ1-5,ASSPAGLGSNQPQH
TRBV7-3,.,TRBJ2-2,ASSLMEGTGELF
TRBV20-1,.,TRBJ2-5,SARVGSREVGAETQY
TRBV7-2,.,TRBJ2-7,ASSLERGDSYEQY
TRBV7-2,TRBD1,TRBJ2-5,ASSPGGRGETQY
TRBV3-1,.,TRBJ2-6,ASSPGTPHVLT
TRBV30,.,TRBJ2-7,AWSAGNAYEQY
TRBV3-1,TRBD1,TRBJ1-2,ASSQRFKGQGRRYGYT
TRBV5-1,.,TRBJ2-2,ASSLKGTGELF
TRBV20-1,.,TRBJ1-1,SARGRQREAF
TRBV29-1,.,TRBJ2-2,SVEVLAAGELF
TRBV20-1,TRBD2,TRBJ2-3,SAPKGSGRGKDTQY
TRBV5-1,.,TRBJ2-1,ASSWAMFNEQF
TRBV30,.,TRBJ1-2,AWSVLGLDFGYT
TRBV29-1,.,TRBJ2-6,SVGVGANVLT
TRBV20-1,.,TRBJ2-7,SAREQVISYEQY
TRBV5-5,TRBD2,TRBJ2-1,ASSLKGLAGDSGEQF
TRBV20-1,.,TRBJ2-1,SAREGVDEQF
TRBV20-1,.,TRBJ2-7,SARELGSSYEQY
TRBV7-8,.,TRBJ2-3,ASSFGRTLTDTQY
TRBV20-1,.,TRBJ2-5,SARAPGETQY
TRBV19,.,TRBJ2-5,ASSINQETQY
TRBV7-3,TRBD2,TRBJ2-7,ASSITSGGYEQY
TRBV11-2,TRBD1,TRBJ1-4,ASSLRGTGEEKLF
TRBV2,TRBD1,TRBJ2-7,ASSEQGVSYEQY
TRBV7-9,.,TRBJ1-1,ASSLATGTEAF
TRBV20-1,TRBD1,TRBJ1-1,SALPGQGAPNTEAF
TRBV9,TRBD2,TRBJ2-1,ASSLYRLAGEYEQF
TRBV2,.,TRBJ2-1,ASREYSYNEQF
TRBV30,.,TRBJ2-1,AWSVLERSSYNEQF
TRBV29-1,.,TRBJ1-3,SVKSGNTIY
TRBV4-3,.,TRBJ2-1,ASSPRPGSEQF
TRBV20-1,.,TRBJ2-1,SADVAEKFSYNEQF
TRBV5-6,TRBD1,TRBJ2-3,ASSVPGQGTYTDTQY
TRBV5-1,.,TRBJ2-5,ASSLPTDQETQY
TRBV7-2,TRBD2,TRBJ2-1,ASSGTSGRANNEQF
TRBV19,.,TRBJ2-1,ASSPWDLDEQF
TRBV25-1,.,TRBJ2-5,ASSEFEGLRETQY
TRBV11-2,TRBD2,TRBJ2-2,ASSLGREGLTGELF
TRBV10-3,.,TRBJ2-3,AISESLPDTQY
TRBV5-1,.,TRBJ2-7,ASSLSGQGPSYEQY
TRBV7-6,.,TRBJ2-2,ASSLEVGPTHDELF
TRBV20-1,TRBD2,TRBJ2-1,SARDLSLGRALF
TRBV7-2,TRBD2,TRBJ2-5,ASSFRRGVQETQY
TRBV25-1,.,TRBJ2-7,ASRGRRAEQY
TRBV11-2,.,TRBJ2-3,ASRSVMSGSDTQY
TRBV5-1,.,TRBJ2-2,ASSSSDGQGELF
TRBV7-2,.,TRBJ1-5,ASSTEASRPQH
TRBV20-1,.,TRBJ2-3,SARAEQGRADTQY
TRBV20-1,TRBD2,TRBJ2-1,SASDSGLAGGNEQF
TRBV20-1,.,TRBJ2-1,SAGWGNEQF
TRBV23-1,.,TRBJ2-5,ASSHREPETQY